The present entry profiles one TCR beta chain with its context. The antigen remains unidentified. The data belong to a study of blood T cells in healthy people across ages. General observations from the study: Both naive CD4+ cell counts and diversity were greater in long-lived donors than in aged donors.

Primed by a sample-barcoded 5' primer and a J-beta primer mix, a second PCR proceeded for about 6 to 12 cycles. Researchers report that a template-switch adaptor with 12 random nucleotides tagged each cDNA molecule. TCRdb reprocessed the 5' RACE reads with MiXCR, giving one entry per CDR3 protein. The data show approximately 1,000,000 distinct CDR3 sequences, 35% to 40% seen once. The CDR3 has 17 residues. Trimming cost V 7 bases and J 11 bases; bases outside gene matches: 24. From germline, CDR1 is WSHSY and CDR2 SAAADI. Source material: blood. The chain has TRBV10-2 and TRBJ2-5; 8 bases line up with TRBD1. The sequence derives from a man between 18 and 35 years old in good health. The CDR3 sequence is CASKLGRDGTGVYGQYF. The CDR3, as DNA: TGCGCCAGCAAACTTGGCCGTGATGGGACAGGAGTCTACGGGCAGTACTTC.